This T cell receptor (beta chain) stems from a study of beta chain features in type 1 diabetes. At the level of the study: The patients were much like the healthy donors in age, gender and cell yields.

The entirety of the isolated RNA underwent reverse transcription, so expressed TCRB transcripts were sequenced. Clones were sequenced by immunoSEQ multiplex PCR, and TCRdb holds only the in-frame ones, with some missing. Altogether around 450,000 clones are present, about an eighth being singletons, with the ten largest covering more than 0.045%. Overall study results and limits: Patients and controls would share equally any PCR tilt toward shorter templates.

This clone showed up just a few times. As yet, its antigen is unknown. The CDR3 runs to 15 residues. In germline, CDR1 is SEHNR, CDR2 FQNEAQ (reference sequence). This clonotype originated in a woman aged 18 to 35 in good health. The chain links TRBV7-9 to TRBJ2-5; tentatively, D is TRBD2 (6 bases). The J call is uncertain, as TRBJ2-7 better fits the DNA end. The sample consisted of naive CD4+ T cells from blood. CDR3 sequence: CASSPLAGRSYEQYF. The CDR3 nucleotides read TGTGCCAGCAGCCCCCTGGCGGGACGCTCCTACGAGCAGTACTTC.